This T cell receptor (beta chain) comes out of a study of blood T cell repertoires in COVID-19 (dated by TCRdb to 2019 to 2021). Study-level background: The collaborator samples originated in the United States, Italy and Spain and spanned the acute and convalescent phases of COVID-19. The prospective study material was composed of cDNA or gDNA derived from T cells, B-cell-depleted T cells, or PBMCs. The dataset comprised deeply sampled blood TCRbeta repertoires from subjects exposed to, actively infected with, or recovered from COVID-19. A freely available public database, intended as a resource for researchers studying the immune response to SARS-CoV-2, is where the repertoires were released. Samples were obtained from the ongoing ImmuneRACE study (first 160 participants) and from 1,200 or so subjects provided by 6 global collaborators. A de-identified subject ID, COVID-19 status, age in years and sex were almost always included in the sample metadata. Where available, HLA class I and class II types were taken from metadata supplied by the sample provider and were not determined by assay-based typing. Summary of the overall study and its limitations: The amount of clinical and demographic metadata varied by source and participant and was provided uncurated.

CDR1 and CDR2, per the germline V gene (reference sequence), are MNHEY and SMNVEV. The junction shows trimming of 6 bases on V and 7 bases on J, and the gene matches do not reach 14 bases of it. From its cysteine to its phenylalanine, the CDR3 spans 16 amino acids. The CDR3 DNA has 48 bases and is translated from base 1. TCRbeta CDR3 regions were amplified from genomic DNA using the immunoSEQ Assay, a bias-controlled multiplex PCR. Processing in the source paper ran as follows. The number of nucleated cells in each sample was estimated from the amplification of reference gene primers within the assay. To quantify the absolute abundance of each unique TCRbeta CDR3 rearrangement, sequence reads were collapsed and filtered. For each sample, productive Simpson clonality was calculated as the square root of Simpson's diversity index across productive rearrangements. TCRdb stores this immuneACCESS table with in-frame sequences only. Part of the clones is absent; in the studies checked, under half of the shortfall reflects unresolved V genes, and no reason is known for the rest. The V and J calls and clone size come from that table; D and trimming were worked out from the DNA. For this sample there are around 250,000 clones; roughly nine tenths appear just once. The ten largest clonotypes hold 1.2% of the sample.

With respect to this clone: The antigen this receptor binds is unknown. Base qualities are not recorded, but no much larger clone differs from it by a single base.

In the prospective study, participants were about 18 to 95 years old, resided in 24 geographic areas of the United States, and were enrolled through a virtual design. In the prospective study, cohorts were assigned on the basis of participant-reported clinical history obtained from a screening survey and a study questionnaire. In the prospective study, mobile phlebotomists collected whole blood, serum and a nasopharyngeal or oropharyngeal swab from each participant. Over a roughly 2-month period, participants in the prospective study had the option of providing additional blood draws and questionnaires. Before DNA extraction, blood samples from the prospective study were shipped at room temperature or frozen.

The material sequenced was PBMCs or T cells enriched from blood (not recorded which). Rearrangement joined TRBV27 to TRBJ2-7, with 11 bases matching TRBD1. This receptor was obtained from a human donor in a cohort exposed to, infected with or recovered from COVID-19 (not recorded which). The donor label of this sample is uncertain. In nucleotides, the sequence is TGTGCCAGCAGCCCGGCGGGCGGACAGGGGGCACGGGAGCAGTACTTC. This is translated as CASSPAGGQGAREQYF.